The rows below give T cell receptor beta chains drawn from one sample of a study of beta chain features in type 1 diabetes. TCRdb keeps only in-frame clones here, not all; method: immunoSEQ multiplex PCR. Here the sample spans about 270,000 clones, over 11% being singletons. The sequenced sample was naive CD4+ T cells from blood. The receptor set was obtained from a man between 25 and 39 years old with type 1 diabetes. Both conserved end residues are part of each CDR3. The order of the fields is V gene, J gene, D gene, clone size, CDR3 protein, CDR3 DNA. D genes are given only for firm matches. Size is stated for part of the rows, as once, few or many counts, or as a class when the clone is expanded.

V: TRBV23-1; J: TRBJ1-5; D: -; size: few; CDR3: CASPPEAKNQPQHF; DNA: TGCGCCAGCCCCCCCGAGGCAAAGAATCAGCCCCAGCATTTT
V: TRBV30; J: TRBJ2-1; D: -; size: -; CDR3: CAHTGRSYNEQFF; DNA: TGTGCCCATACAGGCAGGTCCTACAATGAGCAGTTCTTC
V: TRBV28; J: TRBJ2-5; D: -; size: -; CDR3: CASSRPGGETQYF; DNA: TGTGCCAGCAGTCGCCCGGGGGGCGAGACCCAGTACTTC
V: TRBV18; J: TRBJ1-2; D: TRBD1; size: few; CDR3: CASSNRDSVYGYTF; DNA: TGTGCCAGCTCCAACCGGGACAGCGTCTATGGCTACACCTTC
V: TRBV19; J: TRBJ1-1; D: -; size: few; CDR3: CASTPQGLYTEAFF; DNA: TGTGCCAGTACCCCCCAGGGCCTATACACTGAAGCTTTCTTT
V: TRBV15; J: TRBJ1-5; D: -; size: few; CDR3: CATSRARQVHQPQHF; DNA: TGTGCCACCAGCAGAGCAAGACAGGTCCATCAGCCCCAGCATTTT
V: TRBV10-3; J: TRBJ2-1; D: -; size: few; CDR3: CAISEVADNEQFF; DNA: TGTGCCATCAGTGAGGTAGCGGACAATGAGCAGTTCTTC
V: TRBV5-6; J: TRBJ2-3; D: TRBD2; size: few; CDR3: CASSSRTSGRTADTQYF; DNA: TGTGCCAGCAGCTCTAGGACTAGCGGGAGAACTGCAGATACGCAGTATTTT
V: TRBV5-1; J: TRBJ1-5; D: TRBD1; size: -; CDR3: CASSPLGQGLSNQPQHF; DNA: TGCGCCAGCAGCCCACTTGGACAGGGGCTGAGCAATCAGCCCCAGCATTTT
V: TRBV27; J: TRBJ2-7; D: TRBD1; size: few; CDR3: CASSPRQGYEQYF; DNA: TGTGCCAGCAGCCCACGACAGGGATACGAGCAGTACTTC
V: TRBV21-1; J: TRBJ2-3; D: -; size: -; CDR3: CASSGHRPLAGVTDTQYF; DNA: TGTGCCAGCAGCGGCCATCGACCCCTAGCGGGAGTCACAGATACGCAGTATTTT
V: TRBV28; J: TRBJ2-3; D: -; size: -; CDR3: CASSLNTIGTDTQYF; DNA: TGTGCCAGCAGTTTAAACACTATCGGCACAGATACGCAGTATTTT
V: TRBV18; J: TRBJ1-1; D: -; size: -; CDR3: CASSPPGRAENTEAFF; DNA: TGTGCCAGCTCACCACCTGGCAGGGCCGAGAACACTGAAGCTTTCTTT
V: TRBV5-1; J: TRBJ2-1; D: TRBD2; size: few; CDR3: CASSFGTSPNEQFF; DNA: TGCGCCAGCAGCTTTGGGACTAGCCCCAATGAGCAGTTCTTC
V: TRBV18; J: TRBJ2-7; D: TRBD1; size: few; CDR3: CASSPGQGVYEQYF; DNA: TGTGCCAGCTCACCGGGACAGGGAGTTTACGAGCAGTACTTC
V: TRBV7-3; J: TRBJ1-1; D: -; size: -; CDR3: CASSLPPSGSNTEAFF; DNA: TGTGCCAGCAGCTTGCCGCCCTCGGGATCGAACACTGAAGCTTTCTTT
V: TRBV29-1; J: TRBJ2-7; D: TRBD2; size: -; CDR3: CSVEGGTSYEQYF; DNA: TGCAGCGTTGAGGGGGGGACCTCCTACGAGCAGTACTTC
V: TRBV6-5; J: TRBJ1-2; D: TRBD1; size: few; CDR3: CASSYSLTGGHGYTF; DNA: TGTGCCAGCAGTTACAGTTTGACAGGGGGTCATGGCTACACCTTC
V: TRBV7-9; J: TRBJ2-1; D: -; size: -; CDR3: CASSSRQVNEQFF; DNA: TGTGCCAGCAGCTCACGACAGGTCAATGAGCAGTTCTTC
V: TRBV4-1; J: TRBJ2-1; D: TRBD2; size: once; CDR3: CASSQELIAGGNEQFF; DNA: TGCGCCAGCAGCCAAGAATTAATAGCGGGAGGCAATGAGCAGTTCTTC
V: TRBV5-1; J: TRBJ2-7; D: TRBD2; size: few; CDR3: CASTVGTSGVYRREQYF; DNA: TGCGCCAGCACCGTGGGGACTAGCGGGGTATACCGCAGGGAGCAGTACTTC
V: TRBV11-2; J: TRBJ2-3; D: TRBD2; size: -; CDR3: CASSLSGRAGYTQYF; DNA: TGTGCCAGCAGCCTTAGCGGGAGGGCCGGGTATACGCAGTATTTT
V: TRBV7-9; J: TRBJ1-4; D: -; size: few; CDR3: CASSLETGGEKLFF; DNA: TGTGCCAGCAGCTTAGAGACGGGTGGTGAAAAACTGTTTTTT
V: TRBV19; J: TRBJ1-2; D: TRBD1; size: -; CDR3: CASRTGTAVWNYGYTF; DNA: TGTGCCAGTAGGACCGGGACAGCGGTCTGGAACTATGGCTACACCTTC
V: TRBV5-1; J: TRBJ1-2; D: TRBD1; size: few; CDR3: CASSPDRASYTF; DNA: TGCGCCAGCAGCCCTGACAGGGCGAGCTACACCTTC
V: TRBV5-1; J: TRBJ2-2; D: -; size: -; CDR3: CASSAIQNTGELFF; DNA: TGCGCCAGCAGCGCCATACAGAACACCGGGGAGCTGTTTTTT
V: TRBV7-2; J: TRBJ1-2; D: TRBD1; size: few; CDR3: CASSVPQDRVWGYTF; DNA: TGTGCCAGCAGCGTACCCCAGGACAGGGTCTGGGGCTACACCTTC
V: TRBV5-4; J: TRBJ2-4; D: -; size: -; CDR3: CASSLDRLVSKNIQYF; DNA: TGTGCCAGCAGCTTGGACAGGCTTGTGTCCAAAAACATTCAGTACTTC
V: TRBV9; J: TRBJ2-5; D: TRBD2; size: once; CDR3: CASSPTGGTFQETQYF; DNA: TGTGCCAGCAGCCCGACGGGAGGGACTTTCCAAGAGACCCAGTACTTC
V: TRBV28; J: TRBJ1-5; D: -; size: few; CDR3: CASSREGGRFVHF; DNA: TGTGCCAGCAGTCGCGAGGGGGGGCGCTTCGTGCATTTT
V: TRBV29-1; J: TRBJ1-1; D: -; size: few; CDR3: CSVESQMNTEAFF; DNA: TGCAGCGTTGAATCCCAGATGAACACTGAAGCTTTCTTT
V: TRBV7-2; J: TRBJ2-1; D: TRBD2; size: once; CDR3: CASSLQSGRAYNEQFF; DNA: TGTGCCAGCAGCTTACAAAGCGGGAGGGCCTACAATGAGCAGTTCTTC
V: TRBV4-2; J: TRBJ2-1; D: -; size: -; CDR3: CASSHVLADRRGNEQFF; DNA: TGTGCCAGCAGCCATGTTTTAGCGGATCGTCGCGGGAATGAGCAGTTCTTC
V: TRBV29-1; J: TRBJ1-4; D: TRBD1; size: few; CDR3: CSVLRQGNEKLFF; DNA: TGCAGCGTTTTGCGACAGGGAAATGAAAAACTGTTTTTT
V: TRBV10-3; J: TRBJ2-1; D: -; size: -; CDR3: CAIGQNNEQFF; DNA: TGTGCCATCGGACAGAACAATGAGCAGTTCTTC
V: TRBV20-1; J: TRBJ2-4; D: -; size: few; CDR3: CSAPLTGIQYF; DNA: TGCAGTGCGCCGCTCACGGGCATTCAGTACTTC
V: TRBV5-1; J: TRBJ2-5; D: -; size: -; CDR3: CASSTQAGEETQYF; DNA: TGCGCCAGCAGCACCCAGGCAGGGGAAGAGACCCAGTACTTC
V: TRBV28; J: TRBJ2-7; D: -; size: -; CDR3: CASSLLALEQYF; DNA: TGTGCCAGCAGTTTATTGGCCCTCGAGCAGTACTTC
V: TRBV28; J: TRBJ2-1; D: TRBD2; size: few; CDR3: CASSAGRGEQFF; DNA: TGTGCCAGCAGCGCCGGGAGGGGTGAGCAGTTCTTC
V: TRBV28; J: TRBJ2-7; D: -; size: -; CDR3: CASSGWALYEQYF; DNA: TGTGCCAGCAGTGGGTGGGCCCTCTACGAGCAGTACTTC
V: TRBV6-4; J: TRBJ2-1; D: TRBD2; size: few; CDR3: CASSDSYLAGRRFF; DNA: TGTGCCAGCAGTGACTCGTACCTAGCGGGACGTCGGTTCTTC
V: TRBV4-2; J: TRBJ2-1; D: TRBD1; size: -; CDR3: CASSPTAGQGDNEQFF; DNA: TGTGCCAGCAGCCCGACCGCTGGACAGGGGGACAATGAGCAGTTCTTC
V: TRBV4-2; J: TRBJ2-7; D: -; size: few; CDR3: CASSPRDSLREQYF; DNA: TGTGCCAGCAGCCCCCGGGACTCCTTGAGGGAGCAGTACTTC
V: TRBV13; J: TRBJ2-7; D: -; size: -; CDR3: CASSPSSLLYEEQYF; DNA: TGTGCCAGCAGCCCGTCCTCGTTACTGTATGAAGAGCAGTACTTC
V: TRBV27; J: TRBJ1-5; D: TRBD1; size: -; CDR3: CASSANRGGGQPQHF; DNA: TGTGCCAGCAGTGCAAACAGGGGGGGCGGTCAGCCCCAGCATTTT
V: TRBV7-9; J: TRBJ2-7; D: TRBD1; size: few; CDR3: CASSLVSGGWEQYF; DNA: TGTGCCAGCAGCTTAGTTTCAGGGGGATGGGAGCAGTACTTC
V: TRBV2; J: TRBJ1-4; D: -; size: -; CDR3: CASIEGLPNEKLFF; DNA: TGTGCCAGCATCGAGGGCCTGCCGAATGAAAAACTGTTTTTT
V: TRBV7-3; J: TRBJ2-7; D: TRBD1; size: -; CDR3: CASSPTGGRSYEQYF; DNA: TGTGCCAGCAGTCCTACAGGGGGCAGGTCCTACGAGCAGTACTTC
V: TRBV7-2; J: TRBJ2-3; D: -; size: few; CDR3: CASSGGGSDTQYF; DNA: TGTGCCAGCAGCGGAGGAGGCTCTGATACGCAGTATTTT
V: TRBV19; J: TRBJ2-7; D: -; size: few; CDR3: CASSGGDEQYF; DNA: TGTGCCAGTAGTGGAGGGGACGAGCAGTACTTC
V: TRBV7-3; J: TRBJ2-1; D: TRBD1; size: -; CDR3: CASSLGGQAYNEQFF; DNA: TGTGCCAGCAGCTTAGGAGGACAGGCCTACAATGAGCAGTTCTTC
V: TRBV7-9; J: TRBJ2-5; D: -; size: -; CDR3: CASSPRLVQETQYF; DNA: TGTGCCAGCAGCCCACGACTGGTCCAAGAGACCCAGTACTTC
V: TRBV7-9; J: TRBJ2-5; D: -; size: -; CDR3: CASSLPGHSQETQYF; DNA: TGTGCCAGCAGCTTACCAGGACACAGCCAAGAGACCCAGTACTTC
V: TRBV5-4; J: TRBJ1-1; D: -; size: few; CDR3: CASSSGPAANTEAFF; DNA: TGTGCCAGCAGCTCGGGTCCGGCGGCAAACACTGAAGCTTTCTTT
V: TRBV18; J: TRBJ2-1; D: TRBD2; size: few; CDR3: CASSPPSGRVYNEQFF; DNA: TGTGCCAGCTCACCGCCTAGCGGGAGGGTCTACAATGAGCAGTTCTTC
V: TRBV6-5; J: TRBJ2-7; D: TRBD2; size: -; CDR3: CASSLTGGTRYEQYF; DNA: TGTGCCAGCAGTTTAACGGGAGGAACCAGATACGAGCAGTACTTC
V: TRBV29-1; J: TRBJ1-1; D: TRBD1; size: few; CDR3: CSVGQGLSSEAFF; DNA: TGCAGCGTTGGACAGGGTTTGTCCTCTGAAGCTTTCTTT
V: TRBV28; J: TRBJ2-7; D: -; size: -; CDR3: CASSPSGDRSYEQYF; DNA: TGTGCCAGCAGTCCGTCAGGGGATAGATCCTACGAGCAGTACTTC
V: TRBV6-5; J: TRBJ1-2; D: TRBD1; size: few; CDR3: CASSYADRNGYTF; DNA: TGTGCCAGCAGTTACGCGGACAGGAATGGCTACACCTTC